This TCR beta chain was recorded in a study of T-cell memory formation after mild COVID-19. The CDR3 extends over 11 amino acids. From germline, CDR1 is DFQATT and CDR2 SNEGSKA (reference sequence). V was shortened by 3 bases and J by 3 bases, with 6 bases between the two germline ends. TCRdb processed the 5' RACE reads anew with MiXCR; each CDR3 protein has one entry. The sample has 160,000 or so distinct CDR3 sequences, about a third seen once; the top ten hold around 12%. The sample consisted of PBMCs or a T cell subset sorted from them (not recorded which). The TCR comes from an adult woman who had mild COVID-19 (a few samples of this study predate the infection). Cell type and time point are not known. The rearrangement uses TRBV20-1 and TRBJ2-7, with a possible D match to TRBD2 (6 bases). The CDR3 is CSARRGYEQYF. The CDR3 DNA reads as TGCAGTGCTAGGCGGGGCTACGAGCAGTACTTC.